The 24 T cell receptor beta chains listed next were all sequenced from one sample in a study of blood T cell repertoires in COVID-19. The repertoire was sequenced with immunoSEQ multiplex PCR; TCRdb's copy has only in-frame clones and lacks some. The sample records 150,000 to 200,000 clones, 88% being singletons. The sample was PBMCs or T cells enriched from blood (not recorded which). These receptors were collected from a woman in her forties or fifties who had recovered from COVID-19.

The genes are TRBV7-8 and TRBJ2-5; D call uncertain. Germline CDR1 is SGHVS and CDR2 is FQNEAQ. V was shortened by 1 base and J by 1 base, with 7 bases between the two germline ends. CDR3 length equals 14 residues. In DNA, the CDR3 is TGTGCCAGCAGCTTAGGGCGCGGCCAAGAGACCCAGTACTTC. Its protein product is CASSLGRGQETQYF. Together with reference TRBV7-8 and TRBJ2-5, the CDR3 gives the full variable domain: GAGVSQSPRYKVAKRGQDVALRCDPISGHVSLFWYQQALGQGPEFLTYFQNEAQLDKSGLPSDRFFAERPEGSVSTLKIQRTQQEDSAVYLCASSLGRGQETQYFGPGTRLLVL.

This rearrangement joins TRBV3-1 (or the pseudogene TRBV3-2) to TRBJ1-3, with D unresolved. The CDR3 extends over 16 amino acids. Germline V lookup: CDR1 LGHDT, CDR2 YNNKEL (reference sequence). Trimming removed 0 bases at V and 0 bases at J, with 9 bases between. CDR3 in amino acids: CASSQDRARSGNTIYF. CDR3 DNA: TGTGCCAGCAGCCAAGATCGAGCCCGCTCTGGAAACACCATATATTTT.

The chain uses TRBV5-1 and TRBJ2-7; the match to TRBD2 covers 7 bases. V gave up 2 bases and J gave up 7 bases; unmatched junction bases: 6. In germline, CDR1 is SGHRS, CDR2 YFSETQ. This CDR3 spans 13 amino acids. The CDR3 reads CASSLAPGGEQYF. CDR3 DNA sequence: TGCGCCAGCAGCTTAGCTCCCGGGGGGGAGCAGTACTTC. Supplemented by reference TRBV5-1 and TRBJ2-7, the full variable domain reads KAGVTQTPRYLIKTRGQQVTLSCSPISGHRSVSWYQQTPGQGLQFLFEYFSETQRNKGNFPGRFSGRQFSNSRSEMNVSTLELGDSALYLCASSLAPGGEQYFGPGTRLTVT.

The genes are TRBV4-2 and TRBJ2-3, with D maybe TRBD2 (5 bases). The V gene's germline CDR1 is LGHNA and CDR2 YNFKEQ. V dropped 4 bases and J dropped 2 bases, with 16 bases sitting between them. The CDR3 sequence is 16 residues long. CDR3 loop: CASSPPGGSSTDTQYF. CDR3 in DNA: TGTGCCAGCAGCCCCCCCGGAGGTAGTTCCACAGATACGCAGTATTTT.

In nucleotides, the CDR3 is TGTGCCAGCAGTTCCCGCGGGGGGGGCTCCTACGAGCAGTACTTC. Translation: CASSSRGGGSYEQYF. The genes are TRBV7-2 and TRBJ2-7; TRBD2 aligns across 9 bases. Trimming removed 6 bases from V and 0 bases from J; junction bases left unmatched: 6. In germline, CDR1 is SGHTA, CDR2 FQGNSA. This CDR3 has 15 amino acids.

V gene TRBV2 combines with J gene TRBJ2-7, with 10 nucleotides matching TRBD1. Germline V gives CDR1 SNHLY, CDR2 FYNNEI. CDR3 length equals 13 residues. Trimming cost V 8 bases and J 4 bases; bases outside gene matches: 5. This CDR3 is CASGGQGIYEQYF. Written as DNA, the CDR3 is TGTGCCAGCGGGGGACAGGGGATTTACGAGCAGTACTTC.

The chain is built from TRBV5-4 and TRBJ1-5; 9 bases are a match to TRBD1. The CDR3 has 15 amino acids. After removal of 4 bases from V and 4 bases from J, the junction contained 6 bases not matched to a gene. CDR1 and CDR2 (germline): SGHNT, YYREEE (reference sequence). The CDR3 DNA reads as TGTGCCAGCAGCCTGGGACAGGGAGAGAATCAGCCCCAGCATTTT. It specifies CASSLGQGENQPQHF.

The chain's CDR3 is CASSIGTGGAGNQPQHF. DNA of the CDR3: TGTGCCAGTAGTATAGGGACCGGCGGGGCGGGCAATCAGCCCCAGCATTTT. V usage is TRBV19 and J usage is TRBJ1-5; maybe TRBD1 (5 bases). The CDR3 is made up of 17 amino acids. Deletions cut 1 base from V and 2 bases from J, with 15 bases between. Germline CDR1 LNHDA, CDR2 SQIVND (reference sequence).

The chain carries TRBV5-1 and TRBJ2-1; 7 nucleotides align to TRBD2. CDR1 SGHRS and CDR2 YFSETQ come from the germline V gene. The CDR3 is 17 amino acids. J was trimmed by 0 bases and V by 0 bases; bases with no gene match: 6. The CDR3 is CASSLGLAESSYNEQFF. CDR3 bases: TGCGCCAGCAGCTTGGGTCTAGCGGAGAGCTCCTACAATGAGCAGTTCTTC.

This chain joins TRBV9 and TRBJ1-4; D uncertain. In germline, CDR1 is SGDLS, CDR2 YYNGEE. The CDR3 length is 15 residues. Trimming removed 3 bases at V and 5 bases at J, with 14 bases between. The CDR3 region has the DNA TGTGCCAGCAGCGCCCGGGAACAACGGAATGAAAAACTGTTTTTT. Its translation is CASSAREQRNEKLFF.

This clone was found a few times. The J gene is TRBJ1-5, the V gene TRBV27; 9 bases agree with TRBD1. Per germline, CDR1 MNHEY and CDR2 SMNVEV (reference sequence). V lost 0 bases to trimming and J lost 4 bases; unmatched junction nucleotides: 7. This CDR3 spans 17 amino acids. CDR3 sequence (DNA): TGTGCCAGCAGTTTATCGGGGACAGGGAGTGGAAATCAGCCCCAGCATTTT. It translates to CASSLSGTGSGNQPQHF.

The V and J genes are TRBV18 and TRBJ1-4; 7 nucleotides align to TRBD1. The CDR3 is made up of 15 amino acids. With V trimmed by 3 bases and J by 7 bases, 8 bases remained unmatched. Germline CDR1 reads KGHSH; CDR2 reads LQKENI. CDR3: CASSPDRVGAEKLFF. The CDR3 DNA is TGTGCCAGCTCACCTGACAGGGTGGGAGCTGAAAAACTGTTTTTT.

V usage is TRBV6-2 or TRBV6-3 and J usage is TRBJ2-2; possible D gene TRBD2, 5 bases. This CDR3 is built from 14 residues. Trimming pared 2 bases from V and 3 bases from J, leaving 7 bases between. Germline CDR1 reads MNHEY; CDR2 reads SVGEGT. CDR3 sequence: CASSYVRDTGELFF. The CDR3 DNA reads as TGTGCCAGCAGTTACGTGCGGGACACCGGGGAGCTGTTTTTT.

This clone was recorded a few times. This sequence joins TRBV6-5 and TRBJ2-1, with TRBD2 identical over 9 bases. V shed 4 bases and J 8 bases; nucleotides not matched to a gene: 3. Germline V lookup: CDR1 MNHEY, CDR2 SVGAGI. The CDR3 is made up of 13 amino acids. CDR3: CASSFLAGHEQFF. DNA of the CDR3: TGTGCCAGCAGTTTTCTAGCGGGACATGAGCAGTTCTTC.

This chain joins TRBV5-6 and TRBJ1-2; D possibly corresponds to TRBD1 (5 bases). CDR1 and CDR2 (germline): SGHDT, YYEEEE. The CDR3 spans 12 residues. V lost 4 bases and J lost 7, with 11 bases in between. This CDR3 is CASSLFRGGYTF. The DNA of the CDR3 is TGTGCCAGCAGCCTCTTTAGGGGTGGCTACACCTTC.

V usage is TRBV6-5 and J usage is TRBJ2-4, with 7 bases matching TRBD2. Germline values: CDR1 MNHEY, CDR2 SVGAGI. CDR3 length equals 15 residues. With 6 bases clipped from V and 2 bases from J, the junction kept 7 bases outside the gene matches. CDR3 region: CASSPVGGSKNIQYF. Here the CDR3 DNA reads TGTGCCAGCAGCCCCGTCGGGGGGTCCAAAAACATTCAGTACTTC.

The rearrangement links TRBV9 to TRBJ2-1; 9 nucleotides align to TRBD2. In germline, CDR1 is SGDLS, CDR2 YYNGEE. Unmatched junction bases numbered 7, after V lost 0 bases and J lost 9 bases. This CDR3 contains 15 residues. The CDR3 is CASSVGGGGAGEQFF. The CDR3 DNA follows: TGTGCCAGCAGCGTAGGTGGCGGGGGGGCCGGTGAGCAGTTCTTC.

In this sample, this clone turned up once. The chain combines TRBV5-1 with TRBJ2-6, with 8 bases that match TRBD2. In germline, CDR1 is SGHRS, CDR2 YFSETQ. V dropped 0 bases and J dropped 2; count of bases not matched to a gene: 7. The CDR3 loop spans 18 amino acids. CDR3 sequence: CASSLARPGGTGANVLTF. The DNA for the CDR3 is TGCGCCAGCAGCTTGGCCCGACCGGGGGGGACTGGGGCCAACGTCCTGACTTTC.

The chain is built from TRBV5-5 and TRBJ2-5; D possibly corresponds to TRBD1 (5 bases). The CDR3 has 12 residues. With 4 bases removed from V and 5 bases from J, the gap between germline ends came to 9 bases. Looked up from germline, CDR1 is SGHKS and CDR2 is YYEKEE (reference sequence). CDR3 protein: CASSPGYETQYF. CDR3 in DNA: TGTGCCAGCAGCCCAGGGTACGAGACCCAGTACTTC.

The rearrangement links TRBV6-2 or TRBV6-3 to TRBJ2-3, with TRBD1 identical over 7 bases. The germline CDR1 and CDR2 sequences are MNHEY and SVGEGT. Trimming cost V 5 bases and J 1 base; bases outside gene matches: 9. The CDR3 extends over 16 amino acids. This chain's CDR3 is CASSVLGQRRTDTQYF. The CDR3 coding sequence is TGTGCCAGCAGTGTCCTGGGACAGAGGCGCACAGATACGCAGTATTTT.

This clone was detected a few times. V gene TRBV3-1 (or the pseudogene TRBV3-2) combines with J gene TRBJ1-3, with TRBD1 matching over 7 bases. The CDR3 runs to 17 residues. Per germline, CDR1 LGHDT and CDR2 YNNKEL (reference sequence). The trim removed 1 base at V and 3 bases at J, leaving 9 bases unmatched. The CDR3 reads CASSQAPSTGLGNTIYF. CDR3 sequence (DNA): TGTGCCAGCAGCCAAGCCCCATCGACAGGGCTTGGAAACACCATATATTTT.

The chain links TRBV5-1 to TRBJ1-1; D is possibly TRBD1 (5 bases). CDR3 length: 14 amino acids. Germline assignment: CDR1 SGHRS and CDR2 YFSETQ. V shed 4 bases and J shed 2 bases, with 12 bases lying between them. CDR3 in amino acids: CASSPVGQNTEAFF. The CDR3 DNA sequence: TGCGCCAGCAGCCCGGTGGGGCAAAACACTGAAGCTTTCTTT.

This clone was seen just once. This sequence joins TRBV5-1 and TRBJ2-2, with 14 bases lining up with TRBD2. Germline values: CDR1 SGHRS, CDR2 YFSETQ. V lost 2 bases and J lost 4; bases outside the gene matches: 1. The CDR3 covers 16 residues. The CDR3 nucleotides read TGCGCCAGCAGCTTCGGACTAGCGGGGGGCACCGGGGAGCTGTTTTTT. Translating gives CASSFGLAGGTGELFF.

V gene TRBV12-5 combines with J gene TRBJ2-1, with TRBD2 matching over 7 bases. J lost 9 bases, V lost 6 bases, and 8 bases had no gene match. The CDR3 has 13 residues. Germline loops: CDR1 LGHNT, CDR2 FRNRAP. CDR3 loop: CASGPPGGGEQFF. DNA of the CDR3: TGTGCTAGTGGCCCCCCGGGGGGAGGTGAGCAGTTCTTC.